This TCR beta chain is from a study of T cells in Graves' hyperthyroidism and ophthalmopathy. Across the whole study: Peripheral blood was acquired at first diagnosis, ahead of any therapy whatsoever.

The sample holds one count of this clonotype. A Clinical Activity Score of at least 3, a NOSPECS grade of at least 4 and a duration under 3 months were recorded in the ophthalmopathy patients. From approximately 9.5 ml of fresh peripheral blood, PBMCs were isolated. The CDR3 sequence is 13 residues long. Losses at the gene ends were 10 bases for V and 2 bases for J; bases not matched to a gene: 4. From germline, CDR1 is LNHDA and CDR2 SQIVND (reference sequence). RNA transcripts gave rise to amplified TCR beta CDR3 regions. First-round RT-PCR with HTBI primers amplified the TCR CDR3 region. In TCRdb, the multiplex PCR reads were re-called with MiXCR into one record per CDR3 protein. Seen here are some 370,000 distinct CDR3 sequences, about an eighth observed once, and the top ten hold around 28%.

V usage is TRBV19 and J usage is TRBJ2-2; 7 bases are a match to TRBD2. The sequenced sample was blood. This TCR was sampled from a man in his fifties or sixties with Graves' ophthalmopathy. The CDR3 nucleotides are TGTGCCACCTCGGGACTAAACACCGGGGAGCTGTTTTTT. It yields the protein CATSGLNTGELFF. Variable domain in full (rest from reference TRBV19 and TRBJ2-2): DGGITQSPKYLFRKEGQNVTLSCEQNLNHDAMYWYRQDPGQGLRLIYYSQIVNDFQKGDIAEGYSVSREKKESFPLTVTSAQKNPTAFYLCATSGLNTGELFFGEGSRLTVL.